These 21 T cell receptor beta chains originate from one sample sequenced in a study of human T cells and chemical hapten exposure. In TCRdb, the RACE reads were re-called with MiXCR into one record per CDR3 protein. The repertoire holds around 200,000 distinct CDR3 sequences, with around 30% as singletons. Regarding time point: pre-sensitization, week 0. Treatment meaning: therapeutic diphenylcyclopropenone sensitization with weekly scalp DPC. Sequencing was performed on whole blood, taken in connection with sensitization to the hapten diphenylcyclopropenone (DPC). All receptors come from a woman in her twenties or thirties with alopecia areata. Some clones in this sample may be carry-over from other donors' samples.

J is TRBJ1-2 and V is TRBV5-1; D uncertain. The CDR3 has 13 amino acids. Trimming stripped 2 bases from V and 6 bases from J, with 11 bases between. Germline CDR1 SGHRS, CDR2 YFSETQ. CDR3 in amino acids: CASSLGSWDGYTF. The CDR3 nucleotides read TGCGCCAGCAGCTTAGGTTCTTGGGATGGCTACACCTTC. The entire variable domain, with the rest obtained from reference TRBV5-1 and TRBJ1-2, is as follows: KAGVTQTPRYLIKTRGQQVTLSCSPISGHRSVSWYQQTPGQGLQFLFEYFSETQRNKGNFPGRFSGRQFSNSRSEMNVSTLELGDSALYLCASSLGSWDGYTFGSGTRLTVV.

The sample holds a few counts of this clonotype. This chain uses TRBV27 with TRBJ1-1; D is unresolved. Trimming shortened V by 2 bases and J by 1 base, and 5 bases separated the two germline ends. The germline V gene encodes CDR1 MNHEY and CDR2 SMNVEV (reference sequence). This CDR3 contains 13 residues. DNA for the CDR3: TGTGCCAGCAGTTTACAGTGGAACACTGAAGCTTTCTTT. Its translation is CASSLQWNTEAFF.

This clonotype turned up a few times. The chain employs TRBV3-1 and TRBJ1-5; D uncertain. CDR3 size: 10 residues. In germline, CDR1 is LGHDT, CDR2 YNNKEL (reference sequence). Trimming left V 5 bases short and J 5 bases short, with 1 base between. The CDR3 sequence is CASSDQPQHF. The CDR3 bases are TGTGCCAGCAGCGATCAGCCCCAGCATTTT.

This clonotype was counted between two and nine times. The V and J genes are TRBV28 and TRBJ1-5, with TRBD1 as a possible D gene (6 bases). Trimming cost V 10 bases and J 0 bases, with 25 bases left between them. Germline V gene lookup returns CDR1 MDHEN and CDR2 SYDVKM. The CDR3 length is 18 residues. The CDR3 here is CATEGVVPGHYSNQPQHF. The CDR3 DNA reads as TGTGCCACCGAGGGGGTCGTCCCGGGGCACTATAGCAATCAGCCCCAGCATTTT. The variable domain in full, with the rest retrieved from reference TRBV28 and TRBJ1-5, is DVKVTQSSRYLVKRTGEKVFLECVQDMDHENMFWYRQDPGLGLRLIYFSYDVKMKEKGDIPEGYSVSREKKERFSLILESASTNQTSMYLCATEGVVPGHYSNQPQHFGDGTRLSIL.

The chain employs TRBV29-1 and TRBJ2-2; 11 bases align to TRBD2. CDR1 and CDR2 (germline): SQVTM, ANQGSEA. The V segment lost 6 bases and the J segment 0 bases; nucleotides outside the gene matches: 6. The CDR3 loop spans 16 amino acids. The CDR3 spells CSVGGTSGPNTGELFF. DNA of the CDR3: TGCAGCGTGGGGGGGACTAGCGGACCGAACACCGGGGAGCTGTTTTTT.

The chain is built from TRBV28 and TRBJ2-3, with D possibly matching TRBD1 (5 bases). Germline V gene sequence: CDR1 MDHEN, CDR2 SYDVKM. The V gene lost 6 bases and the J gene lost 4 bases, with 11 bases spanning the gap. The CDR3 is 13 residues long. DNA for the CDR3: TGTGCCAGCAGCTCCAGGGTCCCAGATACGCAGTATTTT. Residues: CASSSRVPDTQYF.

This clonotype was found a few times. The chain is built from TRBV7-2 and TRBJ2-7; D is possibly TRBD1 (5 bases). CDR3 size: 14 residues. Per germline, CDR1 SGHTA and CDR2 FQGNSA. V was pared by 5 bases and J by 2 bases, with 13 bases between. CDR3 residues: CASSPGARAYEQYF. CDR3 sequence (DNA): TGTGCCAGCAGCCCTGGGGCCAGGGCCTACGAGCAGTACTTC.

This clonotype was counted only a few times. CDR3: CASSFAGLGLGYGYTF. For the CDR3, the DNA is TGTGCCAGCAGTTTTGCAGGGTTGGGACTAGGCTATGGCTACACCTTC. The chain couples TRBV28 to TRBJ1-2; the D gene is possibly TRBD1 (5 bases). Germline lookup yields CDR1 MDHEN and CDR2 SYDVKM. There are 16 residues in the CDR3. Trimming shortened V by 3 bases and J by 4 bases, and 18 bases separated the two germline ends.

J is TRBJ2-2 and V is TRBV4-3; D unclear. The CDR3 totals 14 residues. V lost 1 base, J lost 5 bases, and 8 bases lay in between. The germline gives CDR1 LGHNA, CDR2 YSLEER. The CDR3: CASSQGRLTGELFF. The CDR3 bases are TGCGCCAGCAGCCAAGGCAGGCTGACCGGGGAGCTGTTTTTT.

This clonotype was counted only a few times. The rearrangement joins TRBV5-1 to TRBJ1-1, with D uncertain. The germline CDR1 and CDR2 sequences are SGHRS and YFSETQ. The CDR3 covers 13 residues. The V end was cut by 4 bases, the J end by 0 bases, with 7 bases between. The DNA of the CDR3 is TGCGCCAGCAGCCTCGACATGAACACTGAAGCTTTCTTT. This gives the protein CASSLDMNTEAFF.

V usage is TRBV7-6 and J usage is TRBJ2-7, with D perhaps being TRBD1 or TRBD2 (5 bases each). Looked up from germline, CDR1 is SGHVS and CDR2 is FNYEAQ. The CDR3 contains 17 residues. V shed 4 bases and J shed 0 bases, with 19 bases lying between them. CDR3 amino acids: CASSSGAFMSSSYEQYF. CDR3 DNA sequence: TGTGCCAGCAGCTCCGGGGCCTTTATGAGCAGCTCCTACGAGCAGTACTTC. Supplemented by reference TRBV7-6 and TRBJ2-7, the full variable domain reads GAGVSQSPRYKVTKRGQDVALRCDPISGHVSLYWYRQALGQGPEFLTYFNYEAQQDKSGLPNDRFSAERPEGSISTLTIQRTEQRDSAMYRCASSSGAFMSSSYEQYFGPGTRLTVT.

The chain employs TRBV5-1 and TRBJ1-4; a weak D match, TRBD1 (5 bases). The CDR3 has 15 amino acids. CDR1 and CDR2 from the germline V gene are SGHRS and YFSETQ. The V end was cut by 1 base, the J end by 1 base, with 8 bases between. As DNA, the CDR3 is TGCGCCAGCAGCTTGCCGGGGGGAACTAATGAAAAACTGTTTTTT. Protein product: CASSLPGGTNEKLFF. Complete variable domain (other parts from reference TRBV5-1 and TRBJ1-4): KAGVTQTPRYLIKTRGQQVTLSCSPISGHRSVSWYQQTPGQGLQFLFEYFSETQRNKGNFPGRFSGRQFSNSRSEMNVSTLELGDSALYLCASSLPGGTNEKLFFGSGTQLSVL.

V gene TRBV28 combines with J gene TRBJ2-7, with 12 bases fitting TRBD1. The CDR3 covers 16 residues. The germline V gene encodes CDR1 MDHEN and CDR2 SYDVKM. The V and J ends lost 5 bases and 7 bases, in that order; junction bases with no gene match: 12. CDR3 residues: CASSAPGTGGSREQYF. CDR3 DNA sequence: TGTGCCAGCAGTGCCCCGGGGACAGGGGGCTCTCGGGAGCAGTACTTC.

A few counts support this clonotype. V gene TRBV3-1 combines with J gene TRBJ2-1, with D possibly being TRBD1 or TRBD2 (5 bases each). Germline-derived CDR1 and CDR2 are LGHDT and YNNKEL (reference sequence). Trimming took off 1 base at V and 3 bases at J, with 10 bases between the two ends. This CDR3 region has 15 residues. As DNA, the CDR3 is TGTGCCAGCAGCCAAGGGGGGAGTTTCTACAATGAGCAGTTCTTC. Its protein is CASSQGGSFYNEQFF.

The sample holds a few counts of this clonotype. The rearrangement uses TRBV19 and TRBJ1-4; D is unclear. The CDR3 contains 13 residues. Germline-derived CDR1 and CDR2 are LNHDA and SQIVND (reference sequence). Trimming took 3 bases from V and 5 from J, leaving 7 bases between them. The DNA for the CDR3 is TGTGCCAGTAGTATTGGGCTAAATGAAAAACTGTTTTTT. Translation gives CASSIGLNEKLFF.

For the CDR3, the DNA is TGCAGCGTAGGGACTAGCGGGACGACCTACGAGCAGTACTTC. It encodes CSVGTSGTTYEQYF. The gene calls are TRBV29-1 and TRBJ2-7; 13 bases fit TRBD2. The CDR3 spans 14 residues. The trim removed 6 bases at V and 2 bases at J, leaving 4 bases unmatched. Germline CDR1 reads SQVTM; CDR2 reads ANQGSEA.

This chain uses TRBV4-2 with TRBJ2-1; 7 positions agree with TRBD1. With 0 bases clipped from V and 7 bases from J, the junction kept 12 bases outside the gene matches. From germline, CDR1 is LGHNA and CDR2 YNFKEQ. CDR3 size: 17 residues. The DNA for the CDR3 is TGTGCCAGCAGCCAAGAGGCACAGGGGAGTGGAAGGAATGAGCAGTTCTTC. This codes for CASSQEAQGSGRNEQFF.

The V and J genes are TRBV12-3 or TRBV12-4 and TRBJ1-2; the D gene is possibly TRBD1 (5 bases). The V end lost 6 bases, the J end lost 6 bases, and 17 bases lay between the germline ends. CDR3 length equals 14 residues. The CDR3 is CASRSGSQGHGYTF. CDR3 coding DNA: TGTGCCAGCAGATCCGGGAGCCAGGGTCATGGCTACACCTTC.

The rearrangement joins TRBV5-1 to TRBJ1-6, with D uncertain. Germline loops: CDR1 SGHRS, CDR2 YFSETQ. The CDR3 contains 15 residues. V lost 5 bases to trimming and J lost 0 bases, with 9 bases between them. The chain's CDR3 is CASRDRSSYNSPLHF. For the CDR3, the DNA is TGCGCCAGCAGGGACCGAAGCTCCTATAATTCACCCCTCCACTTT.

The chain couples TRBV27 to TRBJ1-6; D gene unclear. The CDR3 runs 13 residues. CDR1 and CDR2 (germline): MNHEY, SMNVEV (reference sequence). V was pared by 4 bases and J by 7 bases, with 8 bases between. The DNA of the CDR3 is TGTGCCAGCAGTTACATGTCAAATTCACCCCTCCACTTT. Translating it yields CASSYMSNSPLHF.

CDR3 sequence reads: CASRPGGLAKNIQYF. For the CDR3, the DNA is TGTGCCAGCAGGCCGGGCGGGTTAGCCAAAAACATTCAGTACTTC. This sequence joins TRBV11-2 and TRBJ2-4, with D tentatively TRBD2 (5 bases). Germline CDR1 is SGHAT and CDR2 is FQNNGV. This CDR3 contains 15 residues. V lost 6 bases and J 0 bases, leaving 12 bases between the germline ends.